This passage covers 13 T cell receptor beta chains from one sample sequenced in a study of blood T cell repertoires in COVID-19. TCRdb keeps only in-frame clones here, not all; method: immunoSEQ multiplex PCR. In the table there are around 72,000 clones, 80% to 90% of which are singletons. Sequencing input: peripheral blood. These receptors all stem from a woman in her seventies with acute or convalescent COVID-19.

The chain employs TRBV6-5 and TRBJ2-7, with 10 bases aligning to TRBD2. The V gene end was trimmed by 2 bases and the J gene end by 5 bases; junction bases not matched to a gene: 6. The CDR3 spans 15 residues. Germline V gene sequence: CDR1 MNHEY, CDR2 SVGAGI. The CDR3 protein is CASSYEPSGRNEQYF. As DNA, the CDR3 is TGTGCCAGCAGTTACGAGCCTAGCGGGAGAAACGAGCAGTACTTC.

The chain links TRBV5-1 to TRBJ2-7; TRBD2 agrees at 7 bases. In germline, CDR1 is SGHRS, CDR2 YFSETQ. The CDR3 has 14 residues. Trimming at V came to 3 bases and at J to 2 bases, leaving 5 bases not matched to a gene. CDR3 coding DNA: TGCGCCAGCAGCTCCCAGCGGGGTCCCTACGAGCAGTACTTC. This translates into CASSSQRGPYEQYF. Together with reference TRBV5-1 and TRBJ2-7, the CDR3 gives the full variable domain: KAGVTQTPRYLIKTRGQQVTLSCSPISGHRSVSWYQQTPGQGLQFLFEYFSETQRNKGNFPGRFSGRQFSNSRSEMNVSTLELGDSALYLCASSSQRGPYEQYFGPGTRLTVT.

The CDR3 protein is CASKAGSSGKLSSYNEQFF. The DNA of the CDR3 is TGTGCCAGTAAAGCAGGGTCTAGCGGGAAACTGAGCTCCTACAATGAGCAGTTCTTC. The J gene is TRBJ2-1, the V gene TRBV27; 9 positions agree with TRBD2. The junction had 18 bases not matched to a gene; V was cut back by 9 bases and J by 0 bases. Germline V gives CDR1 MNHEY, CDR2 SMNVEV (reference sequence). The CDR3 runs 19 residues.

The chain couples TRBV6-5 to TRBJ2-3; no clear D gene. Trimming took off 6 bases at V and 6 bases at J, with 10 bases between the two ends. CDR1 and CDR2 from the germline V gene are MNHEY and SVGAGI. The CDR3 is made up of 12 amino acids. The CDR3 here is CASSSPGDTQYF. CDR3 in DNA: TGTGCCAGCAGCTCTCCGGGTGATACGCAGTATTTT.

The chain has TRBV24-1 and TRBJ1-2, with TRBD1 matching 7 bases. The length of the CDR3 is 14 residues. The ends lost 5 bases at V and 4 bases at J; junction bases unmatched: 6. Germline V lookup: CDR1 KGHDR, CDR2 SFDVKD. DNA for the CDR3: TGTGCCACCAGTGCCCGACAGGGAAGCTATGGCTACACCTTC. It codes for CATSARQGSYGYTF.

The chain couples TRBV28 to TRBJ1-5; 9 nucleotides align to TRBD1. The germline CDR1 and CDR2 sequences are MDHEN and SYDVKM. The V gene end was trimmed by 2 bases and the J gene end by 10 bases; junction bases not matched to a gene: 18. The CDR3 runs 18 residues. In DNA form, the CDR3 reads TGTGCCAGCAGTTTAGATAAGACGGGACAGGGTTTCTTATCTCCCCAGCATTTT. As protein: CASSLDKTGQGFLSPQHF.

This sequence joins TRBV4-2 and TRBJ2-3; 7 positions match TRBD2. Germline lookup yields CDR1 LGHNA and CDR2 YNFKEQ. This CDR3 spans 16 amino acids. Trimming at V came to 1 base and at J to 3 bases, leaving 7 bases not matched to a gene. In nucleotides, the CDR3 is TGTGCCAGCAGCCAAGTGCGTGAAGCGGGGACAGATACGCAGTATTTT. Translated: CASSQVREAGTDTQYF.

This clone was seen a handful of times. This chain uses TRBV28 with TRBJ1-5; 9 nucleotides line up with TRBD1. After removal of 5 bases from V and 2 bases from J, the junction contained 7 bases not matched to a gene. CDR1 is MDHEN, CDR2 SYDVKM, per germline. There are 16 residues in the CDR3. DNA for the CDR3: TGTGCCAGCAGTAGATCAACAGGGGGCGGCAATCAGCCCCAGCATTTT. Residues: CASSRSTGGGNQPQHF.

The rearrangement joins TRBV3-1 (or the pseudogene TRBV3-2) to TRBJ1-1; perhaps TRBD1 as D (5 bases). Germline loops: CDR1 LGHDT, CDR2 YNNKEL (reference sequence). Trimming removed 0 bases at V and 10 bases at J, with 9 bases between. This CDR3 is 12 amino acids long. CDR3 sequence: CASSQETAGAFF. The DNA for the CDR3 is TGTGCCAGCAGCCAAGAGACAGCCGGAGCTTTCTTT.

The rearrangement joins TRBV5-6 to TRBJ1-1; a possible D gene is TRBD1 (6 bases). Germline CDR1 is SGHDT and CDR2 is YYEEEE. This CDR3 has 14 amino acids. V was clipped by 4 bases and J by 1 base, with 11 bases between them. The CDR3 DNA is TGTGCCAGCAGCCCCTTAGGGGGGAACACTGAAGCTTTCTTT. Translated, it gives CASSPLGGNTEAFF. The variable domain in full, completed from reference TRBV5-6 and TRBJ1-1, reads DAGVTQSPTHLIKTRGQQVTLRCSPKSGHDTVSWYQQALGQGPQFIFQYYEEEERQRGNFPDRFSGHQFPNYSSELNVNALLLGDSALYLCASSPLGGNTEAFFGQGTRLTVV.

The V and J genes are TRBV5-6 and TRBJ2-5, with 12 bases fitting TRBD2. Germline V gene data show CDR1 as SGHDT and CDR2 as YYEEEE. Trimming removed 1 base from V and 6 bases from J; junction bases left unmatched: 4. This CDR3 region has 15 residues. CDR3 DNA: TGTGCCAGCAGCTTGAGCCTAGCGGGAGGGAAGACCCAGTACTTC. This translates into CASSLSLAGGKTQYF.

The V and J genes are TRBV3-1 (or the pseudogene TRBV3-2) and TRBJ1-2; D perhaps matches TRBD1 (6 bases). Germline assignment: CDR1 LGHDT and CDR2 YNNKEL (reference sequence). The CDR3 runs to 15 residues. Trimming cost V 4 bases and J 8 bases, with 20 bases left between them. The CDR3 nucleotides are TGTGCCAGCAGCCCCGAACAGGGATCTATGAGAGGCTACACCTTC. It translates to CASSPEQGSMRGYTF.

The sample holds a few counts of this clone. The chain has TRBV2 and TRBJ1-3; D uncertain. The CDR3 covers 16 residues. Germline V gene sequence: CDR1 SNHLY, CDR2 FYNNEI. Trimming removed 2 bases from V and 0 bases from J, with 11 bases in between. The CDR3 protein is CASSERSPLSGNTIYF. In DNA, the CDR3 is TGTGCCAGCAGTGAAAGATCGCCACTCTCTGGAAACACCATATATTTT.